These 3 T cell receptor beta chains came from one sample sequenced in a study of T cell changes during pregnancy in multiple sclerosis. Here immunoSEQ multiplex PCR was the method, and the copy in TCRdb shows in-frame clones only, minus some. The repertoire holds about 70,000 clones, with around 94% as singletons. The specimen comprised peripheral blood, sampled in the third trimester of pregnancy. The receptors here all came from a female donor with multiple sclerosis, enrolled in a pregnancy study.

The chain combines TRBV6-5 with TRBJ2-5; 9 nucleotides match TRBD1. This CDR3 has 15 amino acids. Germline values: CDR1 MNHEY, CDR2 SVGAGI. Losses at the gene ends were 6 bases for V and 3 bases for J; bases not matched to a gene: 8. The CDR3 nucleotides are TGTGCCAGCAGCTATATCGGACAGGGGAAAGAGACCCAGTACTTC. This sequence encodes CASSYIGQGKETQYF.

This rearrangement joins TRBV6-5 to TRBJ1-6; D remains unclear. The germline V and J ends were trimmed by 5 bases and 4 bases, with 3 bases remaining between them. The CDR3 is made up of 12 amino acids. CDR1 MNHEY and CDR2 SVGAGI come from the germline V gene. The CDR3 DNA sequence: TGTGCCAGCAGTCCTTATAATTCACCCCTCCACTTT. This codes for CASSPYNSPLHF.

The chain uses TRBV13 and TRBJ1-4; a possible D gene is TRBD1 (5 bases). CDR3 length: 15 amino acids. Trimming took 5 bases from V and 6 from J, leaving 16 bases between them. CDR1 is PRHDT and CDR2 is FYEKMQ in the germline V gene (reference sequence). CDR3 amino acids: CASSVEGTPHEKLFF. CDR3 nucleotide sequence: TGTGCCAGCAGCGTGGAGGGGACCCCTCATGAAAAACTGTTTTTT.